This T cell receptor (beta chain) was identified in a study of T cell responses to AZD1222 COVID-19 vaccine. Study findings and constraints: Scientists sampled the repertoires only once the peak T cell response had passed.

V was pared by 2 bases and J by 9 bases, with 20 bases between. The CDR3 is made up of 16 amino acids. CDR1 is KGHSH and CDR2 is LQKENI in the germline V gene. Concerning this clone itself: What it binds is not known.

The data were produced by immunoSEQ multiplex PCR, yet TCRdb's version contains in-frame clones alone and is incomplete. Of about 110,000 clones listed, about 90% are singletons. Sequenced here: peripheral blood, sampled 28 days after the second AZD1222 dose. The rearrangement links TRBV18 to TRBJ1-5, with a tentative D call TRBD1 (6 bases). The TCR was taken from an adult who received the AZD1222 COVID-19 vaccine. The CDR3 here is CASSPYGEQGGTPQHF. The CDR3 DNA reads as TGTGCCAGCTCACCATATGGGGAACAGGGAGGGACGCCCCAGCATTTT.